This TCR beta chain was sequenced for a study of beta chain features in type 1 diabetes. Study-wide context: Over all samples combined, some 110 million sorted cells were examined.

TCRB transcripts that were expressed got sequenced, as all of the isolated RNA had been reverse transcribed. Profiled with immunoSEQ multiplex PCR; TCRdb holds only in-frame clones, not every one. This table holds 350,000 to 400,000 clones, roughly 16% found once. Regarding the study as a whole: A closer apparent resemblance between naive, central memory and Treg TCRB repertoires was seen in patients than in healthy donors. Across all four CD4+ subsets, people with type 1 diabetes showed modestly shorter TCRB CDR3s.

Germline assignment: CDR1 GTSNPN and CDR2 SVGIG (reference sequence). The CDR3 totals 13 residues. Trimming shortened V by 0 bases and J by 7 bases, and 10 bases separated the two germline ends. The sample holds a few counts of this clone. The target antigen is unknown. The sequencing sample was made of naive CD4+ T cells from blood. This TCR was sampled from a young woman in good health. V usage is TRBV30 and J usage is TRBJ1-5; D is unresolved. The CDR3 region is CAWSVEGQQPQHF. The CDR3 DNA is TGTGCCTGGAGTGTGGAGGGTCAACAGCCCCAGCATTTT.